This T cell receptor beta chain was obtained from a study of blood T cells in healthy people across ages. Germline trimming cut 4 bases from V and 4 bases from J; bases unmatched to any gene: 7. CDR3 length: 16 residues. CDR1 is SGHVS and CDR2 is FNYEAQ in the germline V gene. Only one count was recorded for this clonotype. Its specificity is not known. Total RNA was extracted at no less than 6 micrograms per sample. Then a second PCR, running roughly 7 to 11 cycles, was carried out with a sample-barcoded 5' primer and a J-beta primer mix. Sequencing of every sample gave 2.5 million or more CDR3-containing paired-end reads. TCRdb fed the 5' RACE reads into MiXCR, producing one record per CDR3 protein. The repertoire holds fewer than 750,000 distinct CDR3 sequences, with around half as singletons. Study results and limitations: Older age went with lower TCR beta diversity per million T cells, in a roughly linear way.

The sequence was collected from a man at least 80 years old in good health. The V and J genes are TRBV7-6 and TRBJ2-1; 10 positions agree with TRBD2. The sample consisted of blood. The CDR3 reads CASSSTSGGEYNEQFF. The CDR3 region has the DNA TGTGCCAGCAGCTCAACGAGCGGGGGGGAGTACAATGAGCAGTTCTTC.